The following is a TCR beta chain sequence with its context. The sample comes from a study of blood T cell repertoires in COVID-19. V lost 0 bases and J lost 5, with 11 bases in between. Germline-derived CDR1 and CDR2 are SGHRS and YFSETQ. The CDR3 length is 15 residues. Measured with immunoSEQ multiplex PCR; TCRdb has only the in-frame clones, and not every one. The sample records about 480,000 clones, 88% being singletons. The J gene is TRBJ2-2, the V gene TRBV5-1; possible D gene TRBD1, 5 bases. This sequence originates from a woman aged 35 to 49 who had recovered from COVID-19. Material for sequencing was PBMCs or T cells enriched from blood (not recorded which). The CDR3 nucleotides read TGCGCCAGCAGCTTGGTAACAGGTGAAACCGGGGAGCTGTTTTTT. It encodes CASSLVTGETGELFF.